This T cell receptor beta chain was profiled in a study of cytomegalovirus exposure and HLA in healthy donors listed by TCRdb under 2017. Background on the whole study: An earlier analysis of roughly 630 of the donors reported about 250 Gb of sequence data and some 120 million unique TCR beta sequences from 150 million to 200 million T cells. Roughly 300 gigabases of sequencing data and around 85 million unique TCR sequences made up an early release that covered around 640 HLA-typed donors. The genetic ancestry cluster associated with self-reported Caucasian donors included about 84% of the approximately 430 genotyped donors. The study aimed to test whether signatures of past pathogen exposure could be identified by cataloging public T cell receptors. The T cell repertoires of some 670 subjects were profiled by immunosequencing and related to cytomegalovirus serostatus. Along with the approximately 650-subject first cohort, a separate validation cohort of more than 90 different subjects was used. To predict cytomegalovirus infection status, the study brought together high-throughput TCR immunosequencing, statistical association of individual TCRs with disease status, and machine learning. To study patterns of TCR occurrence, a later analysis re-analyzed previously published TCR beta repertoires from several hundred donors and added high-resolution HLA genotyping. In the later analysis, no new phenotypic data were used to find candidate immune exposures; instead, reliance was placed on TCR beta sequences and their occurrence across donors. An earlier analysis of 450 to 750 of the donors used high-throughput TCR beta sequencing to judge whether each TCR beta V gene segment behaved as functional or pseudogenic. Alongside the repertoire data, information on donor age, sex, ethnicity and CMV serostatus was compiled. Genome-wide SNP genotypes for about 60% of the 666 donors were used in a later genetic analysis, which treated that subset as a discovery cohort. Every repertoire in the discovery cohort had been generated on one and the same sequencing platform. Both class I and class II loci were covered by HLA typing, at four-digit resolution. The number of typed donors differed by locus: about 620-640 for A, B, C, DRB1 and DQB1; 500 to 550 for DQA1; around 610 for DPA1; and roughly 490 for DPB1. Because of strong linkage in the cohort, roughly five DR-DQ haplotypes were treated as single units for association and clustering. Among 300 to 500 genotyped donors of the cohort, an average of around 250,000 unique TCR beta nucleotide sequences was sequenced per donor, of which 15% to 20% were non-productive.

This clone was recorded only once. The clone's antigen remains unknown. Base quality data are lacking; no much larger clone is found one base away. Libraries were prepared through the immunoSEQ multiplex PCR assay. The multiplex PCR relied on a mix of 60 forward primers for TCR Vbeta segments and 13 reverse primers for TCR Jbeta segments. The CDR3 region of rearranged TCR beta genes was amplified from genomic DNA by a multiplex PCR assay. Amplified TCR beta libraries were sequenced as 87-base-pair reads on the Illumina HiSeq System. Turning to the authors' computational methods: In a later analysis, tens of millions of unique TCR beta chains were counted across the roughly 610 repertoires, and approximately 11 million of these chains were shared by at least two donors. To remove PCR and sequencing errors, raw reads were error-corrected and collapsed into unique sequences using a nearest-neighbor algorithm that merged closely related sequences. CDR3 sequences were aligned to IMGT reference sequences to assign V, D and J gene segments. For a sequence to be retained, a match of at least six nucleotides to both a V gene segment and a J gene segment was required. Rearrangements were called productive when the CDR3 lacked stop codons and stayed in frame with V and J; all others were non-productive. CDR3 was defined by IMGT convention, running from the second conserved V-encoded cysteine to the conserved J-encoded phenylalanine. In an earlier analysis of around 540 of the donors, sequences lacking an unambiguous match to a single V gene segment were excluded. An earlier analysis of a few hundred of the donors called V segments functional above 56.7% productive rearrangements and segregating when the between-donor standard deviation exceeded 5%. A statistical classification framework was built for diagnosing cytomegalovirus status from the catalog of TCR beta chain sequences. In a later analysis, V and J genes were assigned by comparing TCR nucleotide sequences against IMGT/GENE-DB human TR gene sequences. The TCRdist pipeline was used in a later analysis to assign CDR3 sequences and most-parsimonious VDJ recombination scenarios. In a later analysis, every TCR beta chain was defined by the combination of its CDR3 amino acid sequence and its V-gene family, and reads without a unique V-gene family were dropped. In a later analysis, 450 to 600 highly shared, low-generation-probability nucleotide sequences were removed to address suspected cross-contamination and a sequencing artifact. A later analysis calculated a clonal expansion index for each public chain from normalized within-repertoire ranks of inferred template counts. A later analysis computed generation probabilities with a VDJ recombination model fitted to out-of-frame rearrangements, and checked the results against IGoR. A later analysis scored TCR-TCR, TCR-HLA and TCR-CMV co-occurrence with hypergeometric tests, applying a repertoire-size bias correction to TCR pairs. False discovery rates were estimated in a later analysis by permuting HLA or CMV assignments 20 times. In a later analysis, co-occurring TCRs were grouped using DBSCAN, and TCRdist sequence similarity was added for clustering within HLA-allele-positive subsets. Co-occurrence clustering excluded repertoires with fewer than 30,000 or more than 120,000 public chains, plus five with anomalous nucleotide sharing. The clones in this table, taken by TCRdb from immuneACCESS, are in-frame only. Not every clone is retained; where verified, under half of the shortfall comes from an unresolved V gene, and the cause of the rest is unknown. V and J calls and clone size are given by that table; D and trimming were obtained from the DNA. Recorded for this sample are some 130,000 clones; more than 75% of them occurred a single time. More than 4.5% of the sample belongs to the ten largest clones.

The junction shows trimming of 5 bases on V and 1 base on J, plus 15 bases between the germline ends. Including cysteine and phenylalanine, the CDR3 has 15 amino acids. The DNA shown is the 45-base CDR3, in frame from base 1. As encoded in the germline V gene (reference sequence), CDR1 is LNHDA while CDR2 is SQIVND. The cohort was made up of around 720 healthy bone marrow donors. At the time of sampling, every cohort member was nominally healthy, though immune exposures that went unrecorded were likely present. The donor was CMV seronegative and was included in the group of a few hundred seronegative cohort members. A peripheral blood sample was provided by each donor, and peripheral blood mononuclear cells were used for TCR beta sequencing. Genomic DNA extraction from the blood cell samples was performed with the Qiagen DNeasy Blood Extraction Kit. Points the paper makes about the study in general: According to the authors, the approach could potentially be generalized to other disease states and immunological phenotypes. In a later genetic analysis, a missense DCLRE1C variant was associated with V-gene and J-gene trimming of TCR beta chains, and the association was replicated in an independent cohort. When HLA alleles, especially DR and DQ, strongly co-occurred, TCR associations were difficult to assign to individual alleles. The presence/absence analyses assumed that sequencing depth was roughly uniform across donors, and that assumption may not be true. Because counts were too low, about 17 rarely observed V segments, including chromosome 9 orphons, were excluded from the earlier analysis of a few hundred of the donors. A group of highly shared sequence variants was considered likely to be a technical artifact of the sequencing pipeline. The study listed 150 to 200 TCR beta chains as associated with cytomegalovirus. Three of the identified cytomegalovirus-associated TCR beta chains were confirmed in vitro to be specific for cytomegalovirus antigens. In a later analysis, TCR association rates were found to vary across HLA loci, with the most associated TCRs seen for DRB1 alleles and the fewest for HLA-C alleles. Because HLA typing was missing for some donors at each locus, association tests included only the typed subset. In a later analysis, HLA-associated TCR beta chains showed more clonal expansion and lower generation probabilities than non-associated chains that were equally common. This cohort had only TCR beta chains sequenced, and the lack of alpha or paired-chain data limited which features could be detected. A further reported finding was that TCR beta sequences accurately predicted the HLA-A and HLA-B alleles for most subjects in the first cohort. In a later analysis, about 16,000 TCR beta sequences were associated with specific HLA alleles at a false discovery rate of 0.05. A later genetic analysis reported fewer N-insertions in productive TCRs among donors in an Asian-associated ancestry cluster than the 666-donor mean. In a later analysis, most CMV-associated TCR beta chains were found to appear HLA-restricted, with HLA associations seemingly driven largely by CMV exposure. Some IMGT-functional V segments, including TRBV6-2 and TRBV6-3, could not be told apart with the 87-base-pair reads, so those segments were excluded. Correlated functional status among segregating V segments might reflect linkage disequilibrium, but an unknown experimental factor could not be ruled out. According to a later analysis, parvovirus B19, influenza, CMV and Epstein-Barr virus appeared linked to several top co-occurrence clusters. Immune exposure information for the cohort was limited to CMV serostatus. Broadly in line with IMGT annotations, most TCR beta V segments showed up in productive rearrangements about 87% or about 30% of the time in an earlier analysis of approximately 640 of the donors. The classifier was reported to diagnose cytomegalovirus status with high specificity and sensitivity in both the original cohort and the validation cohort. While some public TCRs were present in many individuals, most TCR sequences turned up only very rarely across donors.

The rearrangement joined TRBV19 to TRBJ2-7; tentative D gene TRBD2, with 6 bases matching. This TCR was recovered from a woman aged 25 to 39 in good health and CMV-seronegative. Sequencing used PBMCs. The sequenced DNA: TGTGCCAGTAGTCCCTTAGGGACTCTATCCTACGAGCAGTACTTC. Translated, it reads CASSPLGTLSYEQYF.